These 20 T cell receptor beta chains were all obtained from the same sample, sequenced in a study of cytomegalovirus exposure and HLA in healthy donors. PCR used 60 Vbeta primers and 13 Jbeta primers. Sequencing used immunoSEQ multiplex PCR; TCRdb keeps in-frame clones, though not all of them. This table holds more than 110,000 clones, roughly 83% found once. The specimen was PBMCs. The receptors stem from a female donor in good health and CMV-seronegative.

This clone has a handful of counts. The same CDR3 can be traced to other DNA sequences in this sample. This chain links TRBV29-1 with TRBJ1-1; 8 bases are a match to TRBD1. This CDR3 contains 14 residues. In germline, CDR1 is SQVTM, CDR2 ANQGSEA. Trimming took 7 bases from V and 9 from J; bases not matched to a gene: 16. The CDR3 spells CSAYLQGEPYQAFF. CDR3 coding DNA: TGCAGCGCATACCTACAGGGGGAGCCTTATCAAGCTTTCTTT.

In DNA form, the CDR3 reads TGTGCCAGCAGCCAGGCGGCTGGCACCGGGATGGCCATGGAGCAGTACTTC. Protein sequence: CASSQAAGTGMAMEQYF. The chain has TRBV7-9 and TRBJ2-7; possible D gene TRBD2, 5 bases. Germline values: CDR1 SEHNR, CDR2 FQNEAQ (reference sequence). The CDR3 contains 17 residues. The V gene lost 5 bases and the J gene lost 7 bases, with 27 bases spanning the gap.

This rearrangement joins TRBV28 to TRBJ1-5, with TRBD1 matching over 7 bases. The CDR3 has 14 amino acids. The V gene end was trimmed by 4 bases and the J gene end by 7 bases; junction bases not matched to a gene: 7. CDR1 is MDHEN and CDR2 is SYDVKM in the germline V gene. The CDR3 DNA is TGTGCCAGCAGTTCTACAGGGGAGCAACAGCCCCAGCATTTT. Translated: CASSSTGEQQPQHF.

This clone appeared a few times. J is TRBJ2-7 and V is TRBV6-5, with D uncertain. V dropped 5 bases and J dropped 0 bases, with 14 bases sitting between them. Germline loops: CDR1 MNHEY, CDR2 SVGAGI. The CDR3 consists of 15 residues. The DNA for the CDR3 is TGTGCCAGCAGTACGGCCGTAGCTGTCTCCTACGAGCAGTACTTC. Protein sequence: CASSTAVAVSYEQYF.

J is TRBJ1-5 and V is TRBV7-2; D may be TRBD1 (6 bases). Per the germline V gene, CDR1 is SGHTA and CDR2 is FQGNSA. The CDR3 spans 16 residues. Trimming took 4 bases from V and 0 from J, leaving 13 bases between them. The CDR3 DNA follows: TGTGCCAGCAGCTATAGGGGGTTGTATAGCAATCAGCCCCAGCATTTT. This encodes CASSYRGLYSNQPQHF. Full variable domain (outside the CDR3, taken from reference TRBV7-2 and TRBJ1-5): GAGVSQSPSNKVTEKGKDVELRCDPISGHTALYWYRQSLGQGLEFLIYFQGNSAPDKSGLPSDRFSAERTGGSVSTLTIQRTQQEDSAVYLCASSYRGLYSNQPQHFGDGTRLSIL.

This clone was detected only once. The chain has TRBV9 and TRBJ1-3; 11 nucleotides match TRBD1. CDR1 is SGDLS and CDR2 is YYNGEE in the germline V gene. The J segment lost 0 bases and the V segment lost 4 bases, leaving 6 bases of the junction unmatched. CDR3 length: 17 residues. The CDR3 nucleotides read TGTGCCAGCAGCTCCGGGACAGGGGGTAACTCTGGAAACACCATATATTTT. It translates to CASSSGTGGNSGNTIYF.

V usage is TRBV5-6 and J usage is TRBJ1-4; perhaps TRBD1 as D (5 bases). The ends were cut back, 2 bases at V and 5 bases at J, with 7 bases in the middle. CDR1 is SGHDT, CDR2 YYEEEE, per germline. This CDR3 has 13 residues. The CDR3 DNA reads as TGTGCCAGCAGCTTTGGGGGGAATGAAAAACTGTTTTTT. Amino acids: CASSFGGNEKLFF.

The chain is built from TRBV6-1 and TRBJ1-1; no clear D gene. The CDR3 has 14 amino acids. V was shortened by 3 bases and J by 10 bases, with 18 bases between the two germline ends. Germline-derived CDR1 and CDR2 are MNHNS and SASEGT. The CDR3 DNA is TGTGCCAGCAGTGAGATATGGGCGCCCCAAGGAGCTTTCTTT. Protein sequence: CASSEIWAPQGAFF.

There are a few counts of this clone. J is TRBJ1-1 and V is TRBV2; D might be TRBD1 (6 bases). CDR1 SNHLY and CDR2 FYNNEI come from the germline V gene. The CDR3 is 13 amino acids. With 1 base removed from V and 5 bases from J, the gap between germline ends came to 8 bases. The CDR3 bases are TGTGCCAGCAGTGAAGAGGGGGAAACTGAAGCTTTCTTT. Protein product: CASSEEGETEAFF.

This rearrangement joins TRBV7-8 to TRBJ2-2; 7 bases map to TRBD1. V shed 2 bases, J shed 1 base, and the junction held 1 base outside the gene matches. The CDR3 has 15 residues. CDR1 and CDR2 (germline): SGHVS, FQNEAQ. CDR3 sequence: CASSLTGVNTGELFF. The CDR3 DNA reads TGTGCCAGCAGCTTAACAGGGGTGAACACCGGGGAGCTGTTTTTT. The complete variable domain, with remaining parts taken from reference TRBV7-8 and TRBJ2-2, reads GAGVSQSPRYKVAKRGQDVALRCDPISGHVSLFWYQQALGQGPEFLTYFQNEAQLDKSGLPSDRFFAERPEGSVSTLKIQRTQQEDSAVYLCASSLTGVNTGELFFGEGSRLTVL.

Only a few counts were recorded for this clone. V and J are TRBV6-6 and TRBJ1-5, with 8 bases lining up with TRBD1. Germline CDR1 MNHNY, CDR2 SVGAGI (reference sequence). J gave up 4 bases and V 6 bases, and 8 bases lay outside the gene matches. The CDR3 loop spans 15 amino acids. CDR3 residues: CASRPEWDRNQPQHF. CDR3 sequence (DNA): TGTGCCAGCAGACCAGAGTGGGACAGGAATCAGCCCCAGCATTTT.

The chain links TRBV5-1 to TRBJ1-3; D unresolved. Germline loops: CDR1 SGHRS, CDR2 YFSETQ. This CDR3 contains 13 residues. Trimming pared 4 bases from V and 4 bases from J, leaving 9 bases between. For the CDR3, the DNA is TGCGCCAGCAGCCCGGTCCCGGGAAACACCATATATTTT. Translation: CASSPVPGNTIYF.

This chain connects TRBV10-3 to TRBJ1-1, with D maybe TRBD1 (5 bases). The germline V gene encodes CDR1 ENHRY and CDR2 SYGVKD. Trimming removed 7 bases from V and 4 bases from J, with 10 bases in between. CDR3 length: 12 residues. CDR3 DNA sequence: TGTGCCATCAAGAAGGGGCGCACTGAAGCTTTCTTT. Translated: CAIKKGRTEAFF.

The J gene is TRBJ2-3, the V gene TRBV7-6; tentatively, D is TRBD2 (5 bases). Germline CDR1 and CDR2: SGHVS and FNYEAQ. V was clipped by 5 bases and J by 0 bases, with 15 bases between them. This CDR3 has 16 amino acids. DNA for the CDR3: TGTGCCAGCAGCCTTACGAGTAGCGCTAGCACAGATACGCAGTATTTT. It yields the protein CASSLTSSASTDTQYF.

The rearrangement links TRBV9 to TRBJ2-1; maybe TRBD1 (6 bases). The germline V and J ends were trimmed by 0 bases and 5 bases, with 9 bases remaining between them. This CDR3 is 14 amino acids long. The germline CDR1 and CDR2 sequences are SGDLS and YYNGEE. CDR3 region: CASSVGSGDNEQFF. Here the CDR3 DNA reads TGTGCCAGCAGCGTAGGTTCAGGGGACAATGAGCAGTTCTTC.

The rearrangement links TRBV19 to TRBJ1-3, with 10 nucleotides matching TRBD1. Germline V CDR1 and CDR2: LNHDA, SQIVND (reference sequence). Losses at the gene ends were 6 bases for V and 2 bases for J; bases not matched to a gene: 7. This CDR3 contains 16 residues. The CDR3 protein is CASSTRDRGPGNTIYF. CDR3 in DNA: TGTGCCAGTAGCACCCGGGACAGGGGTCCTGGAAACACCATATATTTT.

In nucleotides, the CDR3 is TGTGCCAGCAGTTTAAGTCACAGGGCCTCCTACAATGAGCAGTTCTTC. The encoded protein is CASSLSHRASYNEQFF. This chain joins TRBV28 and TRBJ2-1; D is possibly TRBD1 (6 bases). This CDR3 contains 16 residues. V lost 2 bases, J lost 0 bases, and 11 bases lay in between. Germline V gene data show CDR1 as MDHEN and CDR2 as SYDVKM.

The chain links TRBV7-2 to TRBJ2-3, with 12 bases matching TRBD2. Trimming cost V 1 base and J 6 bases; bases outside gene matches: 2. The length of the CDR3 is 15 residues. Looked up from germline, CDR1 is SGHTA and CDR2 is FQGNSA. The CDR3 bases are TGTGCCAGCAGCTTAGGACTAGCGGGAGTCGATACGCAGTATTTT. This sequence encodes CASSLGLAGVDTQYF.

The CDR3 loop is CASSLYPPVGVFIDTGELFF. DNA of the CDR3: TGTGCCAGCAGTTTATACCCCCCCGTAGGGGTGTTCATCGACACCGGGGAGCTGTTTTTT. The genes are TRBV27 and TRBJ2-2, with D maybe TRBD1 (5 bases). V was cut by 1 base and J by 3 bases, with 24 bases left in between. CDR1 and CDR2 (germline): MNHEY, SMNVEV (reference sequence). This CDR3 region has 20 residues.

This sequence joins TRBV9 and TRBJ2-1; 8 bases agree with TRBD1. Germline V gene lookup returns CDR1 SGDLS and CDR2 YYNGEE. The CDR3 covers 14 residues. Trimming removed 3 bases from V and 10 bases from J; junction bases left unmatched: 9. The CDR3 reads CASSAPVDRDEQFF. The CDR3 DNA sequence: TGTGCCAGCAGCGCCCCCGTGGACAGGGACGAGCAGTTCTTC. Drawing the rest from reference TRBV9 and TRBJ2-1, the complete variable domain is DSGVTQTPKHLITATGQRVTLRCSPRSGDLSVYWYQQSLDQGLQFLIQYYNGEERAKGNILERFSAQQFPDLHSELNLSSLELGDSALYFCASSAPVDRDEQFFGPGTRLTVL.